This entry lists 18 T cell receptor beta chains sequenced from one sample in a study of blood T cells in healthy people across ages. For the second PCR, which ran for 7 to 11 cycles, a sample-barcoded 5' primer and a J-beta primer mix were used. One entry per CDR3 protein, called by TCRdb with MiXCR from the 5' RACE reads. The sample shows more than 800,000 distinct CDR3 sequences, less than 50% of them seen only once. The material sequenced was blood. These receptors were taken from a woman aged 55 to 70 in good health.

Only a few counts were recorded for this clonotype. V and J are TRBV7-2 and TRBJ2-5; 9 bases line up with TRBD1. This CDR3 has 16 amino acids. V lost 5 bases and J lost 4; bases outside the gene matches: 11. In germline, CDR1 is SGHTA, CDR2 FQGNSA. The CDR3 nucleotides are TGTGCCAGCAGCATAGGGGACAGGGCCCTCGGAGAGACCCAGTACTTC. This gives the protein CASSIGDRALGETQYF.

The chain employs TRBV20-1 and TRBJ2-1; 10 positions match TRBD2. Trimming cost V 6 bases and J 8 bases; bases outside gene matches: 13. This CDR3 contains 15 residues. Germline values: CDR1 DFQATT, CDR2 SNEGSKA (reference sequence). In DNA form, the CDR3 reads TGCAGTGCAGAGGGCGCTAGCGGGAGCGTGGATGAGCAGTTCTTC. Translating gives CSAEGASGSVDEQFF.

This sequence joins TRBV20-1 and TRBJ2-1; TRBD2 matches 10 bases. The V gene's germline CDR1 is DFQATT and CDR2 SNEGSKA (reference sequence). The CDR3 sequence is 20 residues long. J was trimmed by 4 bases and V by 4 bases; bases with no gene match: 22. CDR3 sequence reads: CSAIFVGLADQPPLYNEQFF. The CDR3 DNA sequence: TGCAGTGCTATCTTCGTCGGACTAGCGGATCAGCCGCCCCTTTACAATGAGCAGTTCTTC.

This chain joins TRBV21-1 and TRBJ2-3; the D call TRBD1 from the table was never checked on the DNA. TRBV21-1 is recorded as a pseudogene. The length of the CDR3 is 17 residues. This chain's CDR3 is CASNGRGRAGSTDTQYF. The CDR3 DNA is TGTGCCAGCAACGGTCGGGGGCGGGCGGGTTCCACAGATACGCAGTATTTT.

V usage is TRBV10-3 and J usage is TRBJ2-7; 8 nucleotides agree with TRBD2. Per germline, CDR1 ENHRY and CDR2 SYGVKD. V lost 0 bases to trimming and J lost 2 bases; unmatched junction nucleotides: 6. This CDR3 comprises 16 residues. DNA of the CDR3: TGTGCCATCAGTGAGTCCCGACTAGCGTATGCCTACGAGCAGTACTTC. Its translation: CAISESRLAYAYEQYF.

This rearrangement joins TRBV15 to TRBJ2-3; D not certain. This CDR3 region has 12 residues. V shed 0 bases and J shed 4 bases, with 2 bases lying between them. Germline-derived CDR1 and CDR2 are LNHNV and YYDKDF (reference sequence). The CDR3 region has the DNA TGTGCCACCAGCAGAGAAGCAGATACGCAGTATTTT. Translated, it gives CATSREADTQYF.

This clonotype has more than one count but fewer than ten. This chain links TRBV20-1 with TRBJ2-5; D perhaps matches TRBD1 (6 bases). The CDR3 covers 14 residues. The germline CDR1 and CDR2 sequences are DFQATT and SNEGSKA (reference sequence). Trimming left V 2 bases short and J 2 bases short, with 12 bases between. CDR3 in amino acids: CSARPGQGQETQYF. The CDR3 DNA follows: TGCAGTGCTAGACCCGGGCAGGGGCAAGAGACCCAGTACTTC.

In regard to this clonotype: The junction shows a germline mismatch at one end, possibly a read error. CDR3 sequence (DNA): TGTGCCGGCAGCCTTGGGCTGGGCCCAAGACCCCTCCACTTT. This gives the protein CAGSLGLGPRPLHF. The V gene is TRBV7-2, the J gene TRBJ1-6, with no clear D. The CDR3 is 14 residues long. The germline V gene encodes CDR1 SGHTA and CDR2 FQGNSA.

Concerning this clonotype itself: A much larger clone is a single base away; this may be a read error. The rearrangement links TRBV5-1 to TRBJ2-7; D is uncertain. This CDR3 contains 13 residues. V was trimmed by 2 bases and J by 6 bases, leaving 12 bases between them. The germline V gene encodes CDR1 SGHRS and CDR2 YFSETQ. CDR3 DNA sequence: TGCGCCAGCAGCTTTACTACCTTCGCCGAGCAGTACTTC. Residues: CASSFTTFAEQYF.

The chain links TRBV7-9 to TRBJ2-5, with D perhaps TRBD1 or TRBD2 (6 bases each). There are 14 residues in the CDR3. V shed 7 bases and J shed 11 bases, with 23 bases lying between them. Germline V gene sequence: CDR1 SEHNR, CDR2 FQNEAQ (reference sequence). In DNA form, the CDR3 reads TGTGCCAGCACACTAGGGGGGTCCCTCAATGAGCAGTACTTC. Translation: CASTLGGSLNEQYF.

The V call is TRBV6-6, the J call TRBJ2-3; maybe TRBD2 (7 bases). This CDR3 has 14 residues. V lost 6 bases and J 5 bases, leaving 15 bases between the germline ends. Germline lookup yields CDR1 MNHNY and CDR2 SVGAGI (reference sequence). CDR3 nucleotides: TGTGCCAGCAGCGACGGACTAGGGGGAGATACGCAGTATTTT. Encoded protein: CASSDGLGGDTQYF.

CDR3 amino acids: CAKGHEQFF. CDR3 nucleotide sequence: TGTGCCAAAGGGCATGAGCAGTTCTTC. The chain links TRBV25-1 to TRBJ2-1, with D unresolved. Germline V gene lookup returns CDR1 MGHDK and CDR2 SYGVNS. This CDR3 has 9 residues. V was pared by 10 bases and J by 8 bases, with 6 bases between.

This clonotype was seen a handful of times. The J gene is TRBJ2-5, the V gene TRBV10-3; D remains ambiguous. V gave up 3 bases and J gave up 2 bases, with 4 bases separating them. Per the germline V gene, CDR1 is ENHRY and CDR2 is SYGVKD. The CDR3 consists of 12 residues. DNA of the CDR3: TGTGCCATCAGTGATTTACAAGAGACCCAGTACTTC. Amino acid sequence: CAISDLQETQYF.

This chain connects TRBV20-1 to TRBJ2-7; TRBD2 agrees at 13 bases. With 0 bases clipped from V and 4 bases from J, the junction kept 3 bases outside the gene matches. Germline CDR1 DFQATT, CDR2 SNEGSKA (reference sequence). This CDR3 is 15 amino acids long. The CDR3: CSARESTSGRYEQYF. CDR3 nucleotide sequence: TGCAGTGCTAGAGAATCGACTAGCGGGAGGTACGAGCAGTACTTC.

The V gene is TRBV7-9, the J gene TRBJ1-4, with no clear D. V was shortened by 5 bases and J by 6 bases, with 16 bases between the two germline ends. The germline CDR1 and CDR2 sequences are SEHNR and FQNEAQ (reference sequence). This CDR3 comprises 15 residues. CDR3 loop: CASSLIDRGDEKLFF. As DNA, the CDR3 is TGTGCCAGCAGCCTAATCGATAGAGGAGATGAAAAACTGTTTTTT.

This clonotype was picked up one time. The rearrangement uses TRBV20-1 and TRBJ2-4; the match to TRBD2 covers 9 bases. Germline CDR1 reads DFQATT; CDR2 reads SNEGSKA (reference sequence). The V gene end was trimmed by 5 bases and the J gene end by 13 bases; junction bases not matched to a gene: 15. There are 14 residues in the CDR3. CDR3 sequence: CSASETSGYNEQYF. The DNA for the CDR3 is TGCAGTGCTTCGGAGACTAGCGGATACAATGAGCAGTACTTC.

This clonotype was counted a few times. The J gene is TRBJ2-7, the V gene TRBV7-9; 11 bases match TRBD1. The CDR3 is made up of 16 amino acids. Germline-derived CDR1 and CDR2 are SEHNR and FQNEAQ (reference sequence). The V and J ends lost 5 bases and 5 bases, in that order; junction bases with no gene match: 11. The CDR3 here is CASSPLSRDRGDEQYF. The CDR3 coding sequence is TGTGCCAGCAGCCCCCTGAGCCGGGACAGGGGGGACGAGCAGTACTTC.

As DNA, the CDR3 is TGTGCCAGCAGCTCCCAAACTGGCGTGCGGGAGAGTCTCTACAATGAGCAGTACTTC. Its translation is CASSSQTGVRESLYNEQYF. The V gene is TRBV7-8, the J gene TRBJ2-1, with 7 positions matching TRBD2. The J call may be in error: the DNA end matches TRBJ2-7 better. Germline V gene data show CDR1 as SGHVS and CDR2 as FQNEAQ. The CDR3 length is 19 residues.